This is a list of T cell receptor beta chains from one sample in a study of T cell repertoires in cytomegalovirus infection. TCRdb analysed the reads with MiXCR anew, one entry per CDR3 protein. This sample has about 230,000 distinct CDR3 sequences, with about 23% found just once. Sequenced sample: CD8+ T cells from PBMCs. The receptors here all came from a human donor in good health (CMV status not recorded). Some clones in this sample may be carry-over from other donors' samples. CDR3s include the opening cysteine and the closing phenylalanine or tryptophan. A D gene is named only where the DNA matches it firmly. Expanded clones get a size class; other rows say once, few or many, or leave the size out.

d_gene,j_gene,v_gene,abundance,CDR3nt,CDR3aa
TRBD1,TRBJ2-7,TRBV12-3/TRBV12-4,NA,TGTGCCAGCAGTCCCCGGACAGGGGGCTACGAGCAGTACTTC,CASSPRTGGYEQYF
NA,TRBJ1-2,TRBV27,NA,TGTGCCAGCCGATTAACCGGGACCGTCGGCTATGGCTACACCTTC,CASRLTGTVGYGYTF
NA,TRBJ2-7,TRBV20-1,NA,TGCAGTGCTAGAGATCAGGCAGGCGTCTCCTACGAGCAGTACTTC,CSARDQAGVSYEQYF
TRBD1,TRBJ1-4,TRBV19,many,TGTGCCAGTTCACCCGGGACAGCAACTAATGAAAAACTGTTTTTT,CASSPGTATNEKLFF
TRBD1,TRBJ2-7,TRBV9,NA,TGTGCCAGCAGCGCTGGACAGGGGGGGAGCTACGAGCAGTACTTC,CASSAGQGGSYEQYF
TRBD2,TRBJ2-3,TRBV12-3/TRBV12-4,few,TGTGCCAGCAGTCCCCGACTAGCGGGGGTCACAGATACGCAGTATTTT,CASSPRLAGVTDTQYF
TRBD1,TRBJ2-7,TRBV2,NA,TGTGCCAGCAGTTTAACGGACAGGGACGAGCAGTACTTC,CASSLTDRDEQYF
TRBD2,TRBJ2-3,TRBV7-4,NA,TGTGCCAGCAGCACGTGGACTAGCGGGGATACGCAGTATTTT,CASSTWTSGDTQYF
NA,TRBJ2-3,TRBV5-6,NA,TGTGCCAGCAGCTTGGAGAGGACTTACCATACGCAGTATTTT,CASSLERTYHTQYF
NA,TRBJ1-1,TRBV20-1,once,TGCAGTGCTAGAGTGAAGGGGATGAACACTGAAGCTTTCTTT,CSARVKGMNTEAFF
NA,TRBJ2-7,TRBV11-2,few,TGTGCCAGCAGCTTACCCAGCGGGTTCACCTACGAGCAGTACTTC,CASSLPSGFTYEQYF
NA,TRBJ2-1,TRBV6-2/TRBV6-3,NA,TGTGCCAGCAGCAACGGTGGGGAGTCCTACAATGAGCAGTTCTTC,CASSNGGESYNEQFF
TRBD2,TRBJ2-3,TRBV12-3/TRBV12-4,once,TGTGCCAGCAGTCTCCTAGCGGGGGCAGATACGCAGTATTTT,CASSLLAGADTQYF